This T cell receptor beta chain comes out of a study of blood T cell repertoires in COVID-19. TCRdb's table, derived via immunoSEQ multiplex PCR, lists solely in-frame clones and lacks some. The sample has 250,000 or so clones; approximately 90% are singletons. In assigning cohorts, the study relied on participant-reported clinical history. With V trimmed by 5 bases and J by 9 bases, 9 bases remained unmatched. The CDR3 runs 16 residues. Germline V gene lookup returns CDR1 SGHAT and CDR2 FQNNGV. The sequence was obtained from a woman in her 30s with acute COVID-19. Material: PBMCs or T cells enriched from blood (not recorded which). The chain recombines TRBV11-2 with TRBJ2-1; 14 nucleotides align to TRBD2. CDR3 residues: CASSPRGTSGSPEQFF. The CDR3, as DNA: TGTGCCAGCAGCCCCCGCGGGACTAGCGGGAGCCCTGAGCAGTTCTTC.